This record concerns one T cell receptor (beta chain) sequence. Its antigen is not identified. The sample originates from a study of blood T cells in healthy people across ages. Study results and caveats: Age showed a roughly linear inverse relationship with TCR beta diversity per million T cells. Aged donors had fewer naive CD4+ cells and lower diversity than long-lived donors. Across samples, TCR beta diversity tracked strongly with naive T cell percentage.

Using a J-beta primer mix together with a sample-barcoded 5' primer, a second PCR was run for roughly 6 to 11 cycles. CDR3-containing paired-end reads numbering at least 2.5 million came from each sample. TCRdb re-analysed the 5' RACE reads in MiXCR, keeping a single row per CDR3 protein. In the table there are hundreds of thousands of distinct CDR3 sequences, 45% to 50% of which are singletons. Sequencing input: blood. The clonotype originates from a woman aged 55-69 years in good health.

The CDR3: CASSLALGFDRGRRGENEQFF. The CDR3 DNA follows: TGTGCCAGCAGCTTAGCGTTGGGTTTCGACAGGGGGCGGAGGGGTGAAAATGAGCAGTTCTTC. The rearrangement joins TRBV11-1 to TRBJ2-1; 10 bases align to TRBD1. This CDR3 has 21 residues. J was trimmed by 7 bases and V by 0 bases; bases with no gene match: 21. In germline, CDR1 is SGHAT, CDR2 FQDESV (reference sequence).